These 23 T cell receptor beta chains originate from one sample sequenced in a study of blood T cell repertoires in COVID-19. Produced via immunoSEQ multiplex PCR; TCRdb's table is partial and in-frame only. The repertoire holds under 300,000 clones, about four fifths seen once, with roughly 3.1% in the top ten. Sequencing input: PBMCs or T cells enriched from blood (not recorded which). These receptors all come from a man in his fifties or sixties who had recovered from COVID-19.

This clone showed up just once. The chain couples TRBV28 to TRBJ2-5; 7 bases agree with TRBD1. The CDR3 totals 13 residues. Germline CDR1 and CDR2: MDHEN and SYDVKM. The V and J ends lost 7 bases and 4 bases, in that order; junction bases with no gene match: 6. The CDR3 nucleotides read TGTGCCAGCAAAGGGGGCGCCCCAGAGACCCAGTACTTC. Translation gives CASKGGAPETQYF.

J is TRBJ1-2 and V is TRBV5-1; D perhaps matches TRBD1 (6 bases). The V end lost 3 bases, the J end lost 2 bases, and 11 bases lay between the germline ends. The CDR3 has 14 residues. The germline gives CDR1 SGHRS, CDR2 YFSETQ. The CDR3 nucleotides read TGCGCCAGCAGCTGGGATACAGGGAACTATGGCTACACCTTC. The encoded protein is CASSWDTGNYGYTF.

This rearrangement joins TRBV6-2 or TRBV6-3 to TRBJ2-2; no reliable D call. V was cut by 5 bases and J by 7 bases, with 5 bases left in between. The CDR3 contains 11 residues. CDR1 is MNHEY, CDR2 SVGEGT, per germline. CDR3 loop: CASSTRGELFF. The CDR3, as DNA: TGTGCCAGCAGTACTCGCGGGGAGCTGTTTTTT.

The V gene is TRBV30, the J gene TRBJ1-5; maybe TRBD1 (5 bases). V was shortened by 4 bases and J by 4 bases, with 11 bases between the two germline ends. There are 13 residues in the CDR3. Germline CDR1 GTSNPN, CDR2 SVGIG (reference sequence). DNA of the CDR3: TGTGCCTGGAAAAAGGCAGGGAATCAGCCCCAGCATTTT. It codes for CAWKKAGNQPQHF.

The chain combines TRBV9 with TRBJ2-3; 16 nucleotides line up with TRBD2. The CDR3 sequence is 17 residues long. J lost 8 bases, V lost 4 bases, and 10 bases had no gene match. The V gene's germline CDR1 is SGDLS and CDR2 YYNGEE. The CDR3 DNA is TGTGCCAGCAGCCCACTGGGACTAGCGGGGGGGCAAGGTACGCAGTATTTT. Translation gives CASSPLGLAGGQGTQYF.

This clone was observed a single time. V usage is TRBV7-2 and J usage is TRBJ2-3; D is undetermined. Trimming removed 3 bases from V and 3 bases from J, with 7 bases in between. This CDR3 has 13 amino acids. CDR1 and CDR2 (germline): SGHTA, FQGNSA. The CDR3 DNA follows: TGTGCCAGCAGCTTCCATAGTACAGATACGCAGTATTTT. It specifies CASSFHSTDTQYF.

The J gene is TRBJ1-4, the V gene TRBV6-5; D unclear. CDR3 length equals 13 residues. Trimming stripped 7 bases from V and 0 bases from J, with 6 bases between. Per the germline V gene, CDR1 is MNHEY and CDR2 is SVGAGI. The CDR3 DNA reads as TGTGCCAGCAAGAGGGCAACTAATGAAAAACTGTTTTTT. Amino acid sequence: CASKRATNEKLFF.

This chain links TRBV11-2 with TRBJ2-1; 11 bases map to TRBD2. V was pared by 5 bases and J by 0 bases, with 12 bases of the junction left unmatched. Germline assignment: CDR1 SGHAT and CDR2 FQNNGV. The CDR3 runs to 19 residues. The CDR3 sequence: CASSRNRLAGRSSYNEQFF. CDR3 in DNA: TGTGCCAGCAGCCGGAATAGACTAGCGGGACGTAGCTCCTACAATGAGCAGTTCTTC. Together with reference TRBV11-2 and TRBJ2-1, the CDR3 gives the full variable domain: EAGVAQSPRYKIIEKRQSVAFWCNPISGHATLYWYQQILGQGPKLLIQFQNNGVVDDSQLPKDRFSAERLKGVDSTLKIQPAKLEDSAVYLCASSRNRLAGRSSYNEQFFGPGTRLTVL.

The gene calls are TRBV6-5 and TRBJ2-3; possible D gene TRBD2, 5 bases. Looked up from germline, CDR1 is MNHEY and CDR2 is SVGAGI. The V and J ends lost 6 bases and 0 bases respectively, with 7 bases between them. The CDR3 contains 13 residues. In DNA form, the CDR3 reads TGTGCCAGCAGGAGGGATAGCACAGATACGCAGTATTTT. It translates to CASRRDSTDTQYF.

The rearrangement joins TRBV2 to TRBJ2-3; TRBD2 agrees at 10 bases. Germline V gene sequence: CDR1 SNHLY, CDR2 FYNNEI. The junction had 8 bases not matched to a gene; V was cut back by 2 bases and J by 6 bases. The CDR3 has 16 amino acids. As DNA, the CDR3 is TGTGCCAGCAGTGAAAGACTAGCGGGCGTGGGGGATACGCAGTATTTT. Protein: CASSERLAGVGDTQYF.

The chain has TRBV19 and TRBJ2-1; 7 bases align to TRBD2. V lost 3 bases and J lost 7; bases outside the gene matches: 6. The CDR3 has 14 amino acids. Looked up from germline, CDR1 is LNHDA and CDR2 is SQIVND (reference sequence). The CDR3 region is CASSMGPAGNEQFF. The CDR3 DNA reads TGTGCCAGTAGTATGGGCCCAGCGGGGAATGAGCAGTTCTTC.

The chain uses TRBV5-1 and TRBJ2-7; weak D call: TRBD1 (6 bases). The CDR3 loop spans 17 amino acids. Trimming pared 4 bases from V and 6 bases from J, leaving 26 bases between. The germline gives CDR1 SGHRS, CDR2 YFSETQ. The CDR3 sequence: CASSIGVWTEASSEQYF. The CDR3 coding sequence is TGCGCCAGCAGCATAGGTGTGTGGACAGAAGCCTCTAGCGAGCAGTACTTC.

This chain joins TRBV7-2 and TRBJ1-4; 10 bases are shared with TRBD1. This CDR3 spans 17 amino acids. J lost 10 bases, V lost 2 bases, and 13 bases had no gene match. Germline V gene lookup returns CDR1 SGHTA and CDR2 FQGNSA. The CDR3 is CASSLYIPGTGDGKLFF. The CDR3 bases are TGTGCCAGCAGCTTATATATCCCGGGGACAGGGGACGGAAAACTGTTTTTT.

The rearrangement uses TRBV19 and TRBJ2-3, with 11 bases identical to TRBD1. CDR3 length: 14 residues. CDR1 and CDR2 from the germline V gene are LNHDA and SQIVND (reference sequence). V was clipped by 5 bases and J by 6 bases; unmatched bases: 4. The CDR3 region is CASSARDRGDTQYF. The CDR3 DNA is TGTGCCAGTAGTGCCCGGGACAGGGGGGATACGCAGTATTTT.

This clone occurred many times. CDR3 residues: CASSSAKGWNTGELFF. The DNA of the CDR3 is TGTGCCAGCAGCTCCGCGAAGGGGTGGAACACCGGGGAGCTGTTTTTT. The genes are TRBV9 and TRBJ2-2; a weak D match, TRBD1 (5 bases). The CDR3 totals 16 residues. The germline V and J ends were trimmed by 4 bases and 1 base, with 14 bases remaining between them. Germline V gene sequence: CDR1 SGDLS, CDR2 YYNGEE.

V is TRBV21-1 and J is TRBJ1-2; TRBD1 is the table's D call, not checked against the DNA. TRBV21-1 is flagged as a pseudogene. CDR3 length equals 13 residues. CDR3 coding DNA: TGTGCCAGCAGCCCCGGGACAGAACAGGGCTACACCTTC. Residues: CASSPGTEQGYTF.

This clone has only one observation. The chain carries TRBV28 and TRBJ2-3; 8 positions match TRBD2. Germline-derived CDR1 and CDR2 are MDHEN and SYDVKM. The CDR3 has 17 residues. V lost 2 bases to trimming and J lost 4 bases; unmatched junction nucleotides: 11. The CDR3 spells CASSLTGLAGGADTQYF. DNA for the CDR3: TGTGCCAGCAGTTTAACTGGGCTAGCGGGTGGAGCAGATACGCAGTATTTT. The full variable domain, rest sourced from reference TRBV28 and TRBJ2-3, is DVKVTQSSRYLVKRTGEKVFLECVQDMDHENMFWYRQDPGLGLRLIYFSYDVKMKEKGDIPEGYSVSREKKERFSLILESASTNQTSMYLCASSLTGLAGGADTQYFGPGTRLTVL.

The genes are TRBV29-1 and TRBJ2-3, with D perhaps matching TRBD1 (6 bases). V was pared by 6 bases and J by 4 bases, with 14 bases between. The CDR3 runs 13 residues. The germline V gene encodes CDR1 SQVTM and CDR2 ANQGSEA. This CDR3 reads CSVTGLLADTQYF. In DNA, the CDR3 is TGCAGCGTAACAGGGCTGCTGGCAGATACGCAGTATTTT.

The chain employs TRBV4-1 and TRBJ2-1; possibly TRBD2 for D (6 bases). Per the germline V gene, CDR1 is MGHRA and CDR2 is YSYEKL. This CDR3 is built from 16 residues. The germline V and J ends were trimmed by 3 bases and 8 bases, with 20 bases remaining between them. The CDR3 loop reads CASSQSTREAGYEQFF. DNA of the CDR3: TGCGCCAGCAGCCAGTCGACTAGGGAGGCGGGCTATGAGCAGTTCTTC.

V gene TRBV6-5 combines with J gene TRBJ2-7, with D possibly being TRBD2 (5 bases). The CDR3 extends over 15 amino acids. Trimming pared 6 bases from V and 0 bases from J, leaving 15 bases between. Looked up from germline, CDR1 is MNHEY and CDR2 is SVGAGI. CDR3 loop: CASRGVANPSYEQYF. CDR3 in DNA: TGTGCCAGCAGGGGTGTAGCGAACCCCTCCTACGAGCAGTACTTC.

The chain uses TRBV7-9 and TRBJ2-2, with 9 bases fitting TRBD1. The J segment lost 4 bases and the V segment lost 3 bases, leaving 3 bases of the junction unmatched. CDR1 and CDR2 from the germline V gene are SEHNR and FQNEAQ (reference sequence). This CDR3 has 15 residues. The DNA of the CDR3 is TGTGCCAGCAGCTTCCCGGGACAGGGCACCGGGGAGCTGTTTTTT. This gives the protein CASSFPGQGTGELFF.

The rearrangement links TRBV9 to TRBJ2-3; 7 positions agree with TRBD1. CDR3 length equals 13 residues. Germline lookup yields CDR1 SGDLS and CDR2 YYNGEE. J gave up 3 bases and V 5 bases, and 3 bases lay outside the gene matches. CDR3 sequence reads: CASRPGQTDTQYF. CDR3 coding DNA: TGTGCCAGCAGGCCGGGACAGACAGATACGCAGTATTTT.

This chain links TRBV19 with TRBJ1-2; the match to TRBD1 covers 9 bases. The CDR3 runs to 14 residues. From germline, CDR1 is LNHDA and CDR2 SQIVND (reference sequence). The J segment lost 7 bases and the V segment lost 5 bases, leaving 8 bases of the junction unmatched. DNA of the CDR3: TGTGCCAGTAGTTTCAGAACAGGGGGCCTTGGCTACACCTTC. Encoded protein: CASSFRTGGLGYTF. The full variable domain, completed using reference TRBV19 and TRBJ1-2, is DGGITQSPKYLFRKEGQNVTLSCEQNLNHDAMYWYRQDPGQGLRLIYYSQIVNDFQKGDIAEGYSVSREKKESFPLTVTSAQKNPTAFYLCASSFRTGGLGYTFGSGTRLTVV.